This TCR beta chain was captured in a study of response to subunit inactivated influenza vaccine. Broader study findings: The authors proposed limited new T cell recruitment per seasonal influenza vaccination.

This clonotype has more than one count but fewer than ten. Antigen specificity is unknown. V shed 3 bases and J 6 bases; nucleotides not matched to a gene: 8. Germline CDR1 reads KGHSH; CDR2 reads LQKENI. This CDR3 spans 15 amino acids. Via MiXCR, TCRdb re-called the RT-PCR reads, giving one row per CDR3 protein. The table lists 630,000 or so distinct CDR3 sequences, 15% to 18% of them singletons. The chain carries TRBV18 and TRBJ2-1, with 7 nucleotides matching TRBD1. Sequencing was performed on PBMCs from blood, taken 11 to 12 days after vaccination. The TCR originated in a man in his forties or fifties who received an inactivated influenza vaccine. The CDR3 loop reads CASSPGDRDVNEQFF. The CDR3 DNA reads TGTGCCAGCTCACCGGGAGACAGGGATGTCAATGAGCAGTTCTTC.